This TCR beta chain was sequenced in a study of response to subunit inactivated influenza vaccine. Regarding the study as a whole: The study's authors posited that every seasonal influenza vaccination enlists few new T cells.

A single record per CDR3 protein comes from TCRdb applying MiXCR to the RT-PCR reads. The sample carries around 320,000 distinct CDR3 sequences, approximately 21% recorded once. The V and J ends lost 8 bases and 7 bases, in that order; junction bases with no gene match: 7. CDR3 size: 13 residues. CDR1 and CDR2 (germline): MDHEN, SYDVKM. Notes on this clonotype: Its antigen is still unknown.

This chain connects TRBV28 to TRBJ2-2; 7 bases fit TRBD2. The specimen was PBMCs from blood, collected roughly 20 months after vaccination. The sequence was obtained from a man between 50 and 69 years old who received an inactivated influenza vaccine. The CDR3 sequence: CASQGLVLGELFF. In DNA form, the CDR3 reads TGTGCCAGCCAAGGACTAGTTCTCGGGGAGCTGTTTTTT.